Sequencing of this T cell receptor (beta chain) was carried out in a study of OX40 agonist ivuxolimab in advanced cancers. About the study as a whole: The costimulatory receptor OX40 (CD134) was targeted by ivuxolimab, a fully human IgG2 agonistic monoclonal antibody. Intravenous ivuxolimab was administered to patients every 2 weeks at six dose levels: 0.01, 0.1, 0.3, 1.5, 3 and 10 mg/kg. Of the approximately 54 patients in dose escalation, some 20 had hepatocellular carcinoma, some 15 had melanoma, 9 had renal cell carcinoma and 9 had head and neck cancer. In the dose-escalation cohort, about four fifths of patients were male, and the mean age was roughly 56 years with a range of about 23 to 79. Patients were allowed to have had prior anti-PD-1, anti-PD-L1 or anti-CTLA-4 therapy, and 40% of the dose-escalation patients had been treated with checkpoint inhibitors. Three dose-escalation patients achieved partial responses, one with hepatocellular carcinoma and two with cutaneous melanoma. The purpose of peripheral TCRbeta sequencing was to test whether ivuxolimab changed TCR sequence diversity and led to clonal T-cell expansion. The paper describes the monotherapy dose-escalation part (N of about 47 patients) of the phase I trial of ivuxolimab. The paper's findings and limits, for the study overall: On average, CD8+ T cells showed more expanded clones than CD4+ T cells after ivuxolimab. At doses of 0.1 to 3.0 mg/kg, clonal expansion of both CD4+ and CD8+ blood T cells was observed from baseline to week 6. The antigen specificity of the clonally expanded peripheral T cells was not determined. In the 0.1-3.0 mg/kg groups, partial responders were among the patients with the lowest normalized peripheral clonal expansion, particularly in CD8+ T cells. Low levels of normalized T-cell clonal expansion were also seen in some patients who did not respond.

Patients with a history of autoimmune disease or receiving systemic immunosuppression were excluded from the trial. In every dose cohort, peripheral blood was drawn for TCR sequencing at baseline, cycle 4 day 1, and cycle 7 day 1. The samples were taken from a phase I, first-in-human, multicenter, open-label dose-escalation trial of ivuxolimab. Adults with locally advanced or metastatic head and neck squamous cell, hepatocellular, melanoma or renal cell carcinoma were enrolled in the trial. Before TCR sequencing, CD4+ T cells and CD8+ T cells from peripheral blood were sorted into separate populations. Concerning this clone itself: Its cognate antigen has yet to be identified. No base-level quality is on record; no much larger clone is a single base apart.

The CDR3 goes from the cysteine to the phenylalanine over 13 residues. The read is trimmed to its CDR3 DNA, 39 bases read in frame from base 1. CDR1 GTSNPN and CDR2 SVGIG are derived from the germline V gene (reference sequence). Trimming costs V 2 bases and J 1 base, and their ends lie 8 bases apart. To sequence the TCRbeta CDR3 region, genomic DNA was isolated from the sorted cells. The immunoSEQ Assay was used to sequence the TCRbeta CDR3 regions. The immuneACCESS repertoire file appears here via TCRdb, limited to in-frame rearrangements. These files lack a portion of the clones; in checked studies, under half of the deficit traces to unresolved V genes, and the cause of the others is not known. The sample table lists around 61,000 clones, roughly 84% of them with a count of one. The ten largest account for under 0.65% of the sample.

The sequencing here drew on CD4+ or CD8+ T cells sorted from blood, taken in a trial of the OX40 agonist ivuxolimab. Rearrangement joined TRBV30 to TRBJ1-2; no D gene can be assigned with confidence. This TCR was recovered from an adult with an advanced solid tumor such as melanoma, head and neck, liver or kidney cancer. The nucleotides are TGTGCCTGGAGTCTAGCCTTTAACTATGGCTACACCTTC. This sequence encodes CAWSLAFNYGYTF.